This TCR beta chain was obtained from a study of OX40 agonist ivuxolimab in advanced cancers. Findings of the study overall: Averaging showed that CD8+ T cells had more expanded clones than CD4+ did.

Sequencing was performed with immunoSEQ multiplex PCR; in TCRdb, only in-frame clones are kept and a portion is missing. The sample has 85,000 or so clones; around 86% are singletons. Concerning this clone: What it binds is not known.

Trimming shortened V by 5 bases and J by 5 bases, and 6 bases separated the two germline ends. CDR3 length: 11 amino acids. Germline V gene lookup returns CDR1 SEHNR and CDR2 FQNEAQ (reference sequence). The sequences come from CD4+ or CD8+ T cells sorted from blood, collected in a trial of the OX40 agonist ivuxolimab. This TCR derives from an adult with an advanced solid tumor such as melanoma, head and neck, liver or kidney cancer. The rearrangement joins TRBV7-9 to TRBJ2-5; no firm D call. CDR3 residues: CASSQQETQYF. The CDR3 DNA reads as TGTGCCAGCAGCCAGCAGGAGACCCAGTACTTC. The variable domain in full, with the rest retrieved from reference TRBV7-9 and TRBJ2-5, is DTGVSQNPRHKITKRGQNVTFRCDPISEHNRLYWYRQTLGQGPEFLTYFQNEAQLEKSRLLSDRFSAERPKGSFSTLEIQRTEQGDSAMYLCASSQQETQYFGPGTRLLVL.